One and the same sample provided the 21 T cell receptor beta chains below, sequenced in a study of PD-L1 blockade in urothelial cancer. The time point was: pretreatment peripheral blood. Assay: immunoSEQ multiplex PCR; the TCRdb copy retains only in-frame clones and omits some. The data contain 84,000 or so clones, about 85% of them singletons. Specimen: PBMCs, collected around atezolizumab (anti-PD-L1) treatment. The receptors here all came from a man between 60 and 70 years old with urothelial cancer.

The genes are TRBV6-5 and TRBJ2-1; D is undetermined. V dropped 0 bases and J dropped 4 bases, with 7 bases sitting between them. This CDR3 has 14 residues. Germline-derived CDR1 and CDR2 are MNHEY and SVGAGI. CDR3 sequence: CASSYSFRYNEQFF. The CDR3 DNA sequence: TGTGCCAGCAGTTACTCGTTCAGATACAATGAGCAGTTCTTC.

In DNA form, the CDR3 reads TGTGCCAGCAGCTTAGAAGGGGCGGCGGCGACCCAGTACTTC. Translation: CASSLEGAAATQYF. The V call is TRBV7-8, the J call TRBJ2-5, with D possibly matching TRBD1 (5 bases). Germline V gives CDR1 SGHVS, CDR2 FQNEAQ. V dropped 1 base and J dropped 7 bases, with 13 bases sitting between them. The CDR3 totals 14 residues.

The chain combines TRBV11-3 with TRBJ1-3; D unclear. Germline loops: CDR1 SGHNT, CDR2 YENEEA. The V and J ends lost 5 bases and 0 bases respectively, with 5 bases between them. The CDR3 extends over 13 amino acids. CDR3 DNA: TGTGCCAGCAGCCCCTCCTCTGGAAACACCATATATTTT. Protein: CASSPSSGNTIYF. The full variable domain, in which reference TRBV11-3 and TRBJ1-3 provide the parts outside the CDR3, is EAGVVQSPRYKIIEKKQPVAFWCNPISGHNTLYWYLQNLGQGPELLIRYENEEAVDDSQLPKDRFSAERLKGVDSTLKIQPAELGDSAVYLCASSPSSGNTIYFGEGSWLTVV.

This clone has a single count. The chain has TRBV18 and TRBJ1-5; 8 bases map to TRBD1. The CDR3 is 16 residues long. Germline V gives CDR1 KGHSH, CDR2 LQKENI. Unmatched junction bases numbered 11, after V lost 1 base and J lost 9 bases. The CDR3 region has the DNA TGTGCCAGCTCACCACTCGCGGGGACAGGCCTATGGCCCCAGCATTTT. Translated, it gives CASSPLAGTGLWPQHF.

The rearrangement uses TRBV27 and TRBJ2-1, with 16 bases identical to TRBD2. Per germline, CDR1 MNHEY and CDR2 SMNVEV (reference sequence). CDR3 length: 16 amino acids. V was clipped by 5 bases and J by 7 bases; unmatched bases: 5. The CDR3 nucleotides read TGTGCCAGCAGTCCCGGGACTAGCGGGAGGGTAAATGAGCAGTTCTTC. Translating it yields CASSPGTSGRVNEQFF.

Only one count was recorded for this clone. V is TRBV10-3 and J is TRBJ2-7; 10 bases fit TRBD2. CDR1 ENHRY and CDR2 SYGVKD come from the germline V gene. With V trimmed by 5 bases and J by 4 bases, 8 bases remained unmatched. CDR3 length: 15 residues. The CDR3 sequence is CAISLQRGGRYEQYF. Here the CDR3 DNA reads TGTGCCATCAGTCTCCAGCGGGGGGGCAGATACGAGCAGTACTTC.

The rearrangement links TRBV6-1 to TRBJ2-6; tentatively, D is TRBD1 (5 bases). The V gene lost 1 base and the J gene lost 4 bases, with 11 bases spanning the gap. Germline values: CDR1 MNHNS, CDR2 SASEGT. The CDR3 has 16 amino acids. The CDR3 loop is CASSEDGHTGANVLTF. The CDR3 bases are TGTGCCAGCAGTGAAGATGGACACACCGGGGCCAACGTCCTGACTTTC.

The chain recombines TRBV5-6 with TRBJ1-6, with D possibly matching TRBD1 (6 bases). Deletions cut 4 bases from V and 10 bases from J, with 15 bases between. The germline gives CDR1 SGHDT, CDR2 YYEEEE. There are 14 residues in the CDR3. As DNA, the CDR3 is TGTGCCAGCAGCGCCCCTGGACAGAGCTCACCCCTCCACTTT. It translates to CASSAPGQSSPLHF.

The chain is built from TRBV2 and TRBJ1-3; D remains ambiguous. Looked up from germline, CDR1 is SNHLY and CDR2 is FYNNEI. The CDR3 contains 14 residues. Trimming left V 6 bases short and J 2 bases short, with 11 bases between. The CDR3 DNA is TGTGCCAGCAGGGGCCACCCGGCTGGAAACACCATATATTTT. Its translation is CASRGHPAGNTIYF.

The CDR3 DNA follows: TGTGCCAGCAGCCGCGAGGTCCTAAACTATGGCTACACCTTC. Amino acids: CASSREVLNYGYTF. The chain is built from TRBV6-6 and TRBJ1-2, with no clear D. Germline lookup yields CDR1 MNHNY and CDR2 SVGAGI (reference sequence). The V and J ends lost 6 bases and 2 bases respectively, with 13 bases between them. This CDR3 is built from 14 residues.

This sequence joins TRBV6-6 and TRBJ2-7, with a weak D call TRBD1 (6 bases). The CDR3 loop spans 12 amino acids. Trimming pared 6 bases from V and 5 bases from J, leaving 11 bases between. Germline CDR1 is MNHNY and CDR2 is SVGAGI (reference sequence). The CDR3 here is CASSPGVNEQYF. The CDR3 coding sequence is TGTGCCAGCAGCCCAGGGGTTAACGAGCAGTACTTC.

The J gene is TRBJ1-2, the V gene TRBV7-8; TRBD1 aligns across 7 bases. V shed 5 bases and J 0 bases; nucleotides not matched to a gene: 9. The V gene's germline CDR1 is SGHVS and CDR2 FQNEAQ. The CDR3 has 16 residues. The CDR3 loop reads CASSTGTVLANYGYTF. In DNA form, the CDR3 reads TGTGCCAGCAGCACCGGGACAGTCCTAGCTAACTATGGCTACACCTTC.

This chain links TRBV27 with TRBJ1-2; 7 bases fit TRBD1. CDR3 length: 18 residues. V was pared by 4 bases and J by 0 bases, with 14 bases of the junction left unmatched. Germline V CDR1 and CDR2: MNHEY, SMNVEV (reference sequence). CDR3 DNA sequence: TGTGCCAGCAGTTCCAAGGGACAGCTCACCCGTCCTAACTATGGCTACACCTTC. Protein sequence: CASSSKGQLTRPNYGYTF.

The chain recombines TRBV2 with TRBJ1-2, with D unclear. Germline V gives CDR1 SNHLY, CDR2 FYNNEI. The length of the CDR3 is 12 residues. The V and J ends lost 4 bases and 8 bases respectively, with 11 bases between them. Here the CDR3 reads CASSGTEVGYTF. In DNA, the CDR3 is TGTGCCAGCAGTGGGACGGAGGTGGGCTACACCTTC.

This chain uses TRBV30 with TRBJ2-5; TRBD2 is a possible D gene (6 bases). CDR1 is GTSNPN and CDR2 is SVGIG in the germline V gene (reference sequence). The CDR3 has 11 residues. Trimming removed 4 bases from V and 9 bases from J, with 12 bases in between. The CDR3 region is CAWTTAGPQYF. CDR3 coding DNA: TGTGCCTGGACTACCGCGGGGCCCCAGTACTTC. The whole variable domain, filled in from reference TRBV30 and TRBJ2-5, reads SQTIHQWPATLVQPVGSPLSLECTVEGTSNPNLYWYRQAAGRGLQLLFYSVGIGQISSEVPQNLSASRPQDRQFILSSKKLLLSDSGFYLCAWTTAGPQYFGPGTRLLVL.

The CDR3 bases are TGTGCCAGCAGCTTAGAACGGGGGTCGGATGAAAAACTGTTTTTT. Protein product: CASSLERGSDEKLFF. This rearrangement joins TRBV7-2 to TRBJ1-4; D might be TRBD1 (5 bases). The length of the CDR3 is 15 residues. Trimming removed 1 base from V and 6 bases from J, with 12 bases in between. CDR1 and CDR2 (germline): SGHTA, FQGNSA.

This clone was counted a single time. The J gene is TRBJ1-5, the V gene TRBV9, with TRBD1 matching 9 bases. Germline CDR1 is SGDLS and CDR2 is YYNGEE. The junction had 6 bases not matched to a gene; V was cut back by 2 bases and J by 6 bases. The CDR3 is 15 residues long. This CDR3 reads CASSVGTGLSQPQHF. CDR3 coding DNA: TGTGCCAGCAGCGTTGGGACAGGGCTCAGTCAGCCCCAGCATTTT.

This sequence joins TRBV7-2 and TRBJ2-1; TRBD2 might be the D (5 bases). V gave up 3 bases and J gave up 0 bases, with 9 bases separating them. The CDR3 runs to 15 residues. Germline V lookup: CDR1 SGHTA, CDR2 FQGNSA. CDR3 sequence: CASSFERNSYNEQFF. As DNA, the CDR3 is TGTGCCAGCAGCTTCGAGCGGAACTCCTACAATGAGCAGTTCTTC. The full variable domain, rest sourced from reference TRBV7-2 and TRBJ2-1, is GAGVSQSPSNKVTEKGKDVELRCDPISGHTALYWYRQSLGQGLEFLIYFQGNSAPDKSGLPSDRFSAERTGGSVSTLTIQRTQQEDSAVYLCASSFERNSYNEQFFGPGTRLTVL.

The chain's CDR3 is CASSQILGETQYF. The CDR3 nucleotides are TGTGCCAGCAGCCAAATACTAGGAGAGACCCAGTACTTC. The chain links TRBV7-8 to TRBJ2-5; D is possibly TRBD2 (5 bases). Germline CDR1 and CDR2: SGHVS and FQNEAQ. With 5 bases removed from V and 4 bases from J, the gap between germline ends came to 11 bases. The CDR3 runs 13 residues.

This clone has only one observation. This chain uses TRBV5-1 with TRBJ1-1; no firm D call. Germline lookup yields CDR1 SGHRS and CDR2 YFSETQ. This CDR3 spans 17 amino acids. V was cut by 3 bases and J by 1 base, with 19 bases left in between. The CDR3 reads CASSSLGPPVRNTEAFF. The CDR3 nucleotides are TGCGCCAGCAGCTCTCTTGGGCCGCCGGTAAGGAACACTGAAGCTTTCTTT.

The chain recombines TRBV19 with TRBJ1-5, with 8 bases identical to TRBD1. Looked up from germline, CDR1 is LNHDA and CDR2 is SQIVND (reference sequence). The ends lost 6 bases at V and 7 bases at J; junction bases unmatched: 5. This CDR3 has 13 residues. The CDR3: CASSGQGGQPQHF. The CDR3 region has the DNA TGTGCCAGTAGCGGACAGGGCGGACAGCCCCAGCATTTT.